The clone carrying this T cell receptor beta chain came up a few times. What it binds is not known. The sample originates from a study of vaccination and CD4 T cells after COVID-19. Study in general: Stimuli were overlapping spike peptide pools of SARS-CoV-2 and three common cold coronaviruses (HCoV-NL63, HCoV-OC43, HCoV-229E).

Treatment here: approximately nine-day PBMC culture with coronavirus spike peptide pools or control peptides (ViraFEST assay). Negative selection separated CD4+ T cells from roughly ten-day cultures. This CDR3 contains 15 residues. The junction had 9 bases not matched to a gene; V was cut back by 4 bases and J by 4 bases. In germline, CDR1 is LNHDA, CDR2 SQIVND (reference sequence). Oncomine TCR Beta short-read sequencing was applied to DNA from cultured CD4+ T cells. Genomic DNA was drawn out of CD4+ T cells grown in culture. TCRdb independently ran MiXCR on the PCR reads; one entry per CDR3 protein. Among fewer than 15,000 distinct CDR3 sequences listed, 30% were seen once.

This clonotype was sampled from a human donor with COVID-19. The sequencing input was cultured CD4+ T cells from blood. This rearrangement joins TRBV19 to TRBJ1-2; 7 nucleotides align to TRBD1. CDR3 amino acids: CASSRGEGAAYGYTF. As DNA, the CDR3 is TGTGCCAGTAGTAGGGGTGAGGGGGCGGCCTATGGCTACACCTTC. The full variable domain, completed using reference TRBV19 and TRBJ1-2, is DGGITQSPKYLFRKEGQNVTLSCEQNLNHDAMYWYRQDPGQGLRLIYYSQIVNDFQKGDIAEGYSVSREKKESFPLTVTSAQKNPTAFYLCASSRGEGAAYGYTFGSGTRLTVV.